This T cell receptor beta chain emerged from a study of T-cell reconstitution after alpha-beta-depleted transplantation in children. Trimming removed 5 bases from V and 3 bases from J; junction bases left unmatched: 8. Germline CDR1 is DFQATT and CDR2 is SNEGSKA (reference sequence). The CDR3 extends over 15 amino acids. This clonotype was picked up a small number of times. A TCRbeta library incorporating unique molecular identifiers was prepared. TCRdb passed the PCR reads through MiXCR, listing each CDR3 protein once. The sample records over 150,000 distinct CDR3 sequences, approximately 7% being singletons.

The receptor comes from a boy aged 2-15 years with acute lymphoblastic leukemia, due to receive a stem cell transplant. This material consisted of PBMCs, taken before TCRalphabeta/CD19-depleted stem cell transplant. The V and J genes are TRBV20-1 and TRBJ2-7; 12 nucleotides line up with TRBD2. CDR3 DNA sequence: TGCAGTGCTCCCCTACCGACTAGCGGGGGCTACGAGCAGTACTTC. The encoded protein is CSAPLPTSGGYEQYF.